Here is one T cell receptor beta chain with its context. Its binding antigen is unknown. There are no base qualities to consult, and no much larger clone falls within one base. The germline V gene (reference sequence) provides CDR1 GTSNPN and CDR2 SVGIG. V is clipped by 2 bases and J by 7 bases, and the sequence between their germline boundaries is 17 bases long. The CDR3 runs 15 amino acids, cysteine and phenylalanine included. Of all the DNA, just the CDR3 is kept, 45 bases in frame from base 1. The sample belongs to a study of blood T cells in healthy people across ages (dated by TCRdb to the mid-2010s). For the wider study: In model experiments, template switching captured about one uniquely barcoded TCR beta cDNA molecule for every two T cells. The study measured age-related changes in TCR beta repertoire diversity using deep sequencing normalized with unique cDNA molecular identifiers. The donors were divided into four age groups: young (average 16 years), middle-aged (around 41), aged (approximately 62) and long-lived (about 84). To avoid experimental bias, donors of different ages were spread randomly across the sequencing lanes. Two additional independent replicas of 1 million unique cDNA reads from the same blood draw were analyzed for two donors (one aged 18 to 29 and one aged 80 or older). Overall study outcomes, separate from this receptor: The long-lived group showed more naive CD4+ T cells, fewer expanded clones and increased TCR diversity than the aged group, suggesting age selection. Conclusive comparison of naive and antigen-experienced compartments was prevented by the profiling of bulk unsorted PBMCs. The percentage of naive T cells measured by flow cytometry correlated strongly with observed TCR beta diversity. Because donor CMV infection status was unknown, age-related changes in expanded clonotypes were potentially confounded. Observed TCR beta diversity per million T cells fell roughly linearly with age, and a significant reduction was already apparent by age approximately 41. Total diversity estimates from one million sequenced T cells were considered lower bounds and underestimates.

Receptors were amplified or captured by 5' RACE. For sequencing, an Illumina HiSeq 2500 was employed. A second roughly 6 to 11 cycle PCR used a sample-barcoded 5' primer and a J-beta primer mix. Each TCR beta cDNA molecule received a unique molecular identifier from a template-switch 5' adaptor carrying 12 random nucleotides. Each sample yielded at least 2.5 million CDR3-containing paired-end reads. First-strand cDNA was synthesized from all RNA with the Mint cDNA synthesis kit, primed by a TRBC-specific oligonucleotide. After uracil-DNA glycosylase treatment, a first 18-cycle PCR used universal primers M1SS and BC2_uni_R on all cDNA. Under the source paper's analysis protocol: Each sample was normalized by randomly selecting 1 million high-quality reads, each carrying a distinct molecular identifier. Instead of being binned into consensus sequences, reads that shared molecular identifiers were thrown out. CDR3 identification, clonotype clustering and error correction used MiTCR with a Q25 quality threshold and the strictest error-elimination algorithm. A nonparametric unseen species model with Euler transformation was used to estimate a lower bound on total TCR beta diversity. The raw public reads went through TCRdb reprocessing: fastp at Q25, MiXCR clone calling, in-frame beta chains kept. Rows with one shared CDR3 protein collapse into an entry with the most common genes and DNA. For this entry, the V and J calls and clone size follow TCRdb and not the study's own pipeline. Here the sample has about 1 million distinct CDR3 sequences; less than 50% occur a single time. The ten largest account for approximately 19% of the sample.

The approximately 39 donors, aged roughly 6 to 90 years, were systemically healthy Caucasian individuals from Russia. Approximately 9.3 milliliters of peripheral blood were collected from each donor into EDTA-treated Vacutainer tubes. PBMCs were isolated by Ficoll-Paque density-gradient centrifugation, with at least 7 million obtained per sample. Total RNA was extracted from PBMCs with Trizol reagent, with at least 6 micrograms obtained per sample. For every donor, an aliquot of PBMCs went through flow cytometry to measure the percentages of naive CD45RAhigh/CD27high T cells. Here the chain combines TRBV30 and TRBJ1-4, with no reliable assignment of the D segment. The TCR was taken from a woman aged 55 to 70 in good health. The sample was blood. The nucleotide sequence is TGTGCCTGGAGTCCGACCTTGGTGGGCGTTGAAAAACTGTTTTTT. Translation gives CAWSPTLVGVEKLFF.